Following are 5 T cell receptor beta chains from one sample sequenced in a study of cytotoxic CD8 clonotypes in ibrutinib-treated CLL. Profiled with immunoSEQ multiplex PCR; TCRdb holds only in-frame clones, not every one. This sample carries over 70,000 clones, 75% to 85% of them seen once, and the ten largest clones take roughly 4.8%. Sample: PBMCs, taken after 12 months of ibrutinib treatment. Source of these receptors: a human donor with chronic lymphocytic leukemia.

This chain uses TRBV7-8 with TRBJ1-5; perhaps TRBD1 as D (5 bases). The CDR3 is made up of 16 amino acids. Germline assignment: CDR1 SGHVS and CDR2 FQNEAQ. Deletions cut 0 bases from V and 5 bases from J, with 14 bases between. CDR3 residues: CASSLAGTAADQPQHF. In DNA form, the CDR3 reads TGTGCCAGCAGCTTAGCCGGGACTGCGGCTGATCAGCCCCAGCATTTT.

This chain connects TRBV14 to TRBJ2-3; D might be TRBD1 (5 bases). The CDR3 covers 15 residues. V lost 2 bases, J lost 2 bases, and 11 bases lay in between. The germline V gene encodes CDR1 SGHDN and CDR2 FVKESK. The CDR3 here is CASSQLVGPTDTQYF. CDR3 coding DNA: TGTGCCAGCAGCCAACTCGTGGGGCCCACAGATACGCAGTATTTT.

The chain employs TRBV18 and TRBJ1-2; 7 bases agree with TRBD1. Germline assignment: CDR1 KGHSH and CDR2 LQKENI. The CDR3 sequence is 13 residues long. V trimming: 6 bases; J trimming: 7 bases; junction bases outside the gene matches: 8. CDR3 in amino acids: CASSPGTAGGYTF. CDR3 sequence (DNA): TGTGCCAGCTCCCCCGGGACAGCCGGTGGCTACACCTTC.

CDR3 region: CASSPPGATDTQYF. Written as DNA, the CDR3 is TGTGCCAGCAGTCCCCCGGGGGCCACAGATACGCAGTATTTT. The V call is TRBV6-6, the J call TRBJ2-3, with D perhaps matching TRBD1 or TRBD2 (6 bases each). CDR1 and CDR2 (germline): MNHNY, SVGAGI (reference sequence). Between the trimmed V and J ends, which lost 5 bases and 2 bases, there was a span of 11 bases. The CDR3 is made up of 14 amino acids.

The V gene is TRBV5-1, the J gene TRBJ1-1, with a possible D match to TRBD1 (6 bases). The V end lost 4 bases, the J end lost 1 base, and 14 bases lay between the germline ends. The length of the CDR3 is 15 residues. CDR1 and CDR2 (germline): SGHRS, YFSETQ. The CDR3 reads CASSRGQRENTEAFF. CDR3 nucleotides: TGCGCCAGCAGCCGCGGACAGCGCGAGAACACTGAAGCTTTCTTT.